The present T cell receptor (beta chain) was sequenced within a study of blood T cell repertoires in COVID-19. Study background: T cells, B-cell-depleted T cells, or PBMCs provided the cDNA or gDNA that served as material.

The germline V gene has CDR1 SGHAT and CDR2 FQNNGV. Unmatched junction bases numbered 3, after V lost 5 bases and J lost 3 bases. The CDR3 spans 13 residues. Patients in Seattle were enrolled during active infection, then followed longitudinally. The repertoire was sequenced with immunoSEQ multiplex PCR; TCRdb's copy has only in-frame clones and lacks some. The table has hundreds of thousands of clones, 70% to 90% seen once. The V and J genes are TRBV11-2 and TRBJ2-7; 8 bases are shared with TRBD2. The material sequenced was peripheral blood. This TCR came from a man between 45 and 60 years old with COVID-19, enrolled during active disease. CDR3 bases: TGTGCCAGCAGCACTAGCGGTAACTACGAGCAGTACTTC. This codes for CASSTSGNYEQYF.